The 18 T cell receptor beta chains below all came from one sample that was sequenced in a study of T cells after somatic rescue of genetic block. Produced via immunoSEQ multiplex PCR; TCRdb's table is partial and in-frame only. The table records 110,000 or so clones, around nine tenths of them present only once. The sample was peripheral blood mononuclear cells (PBMCs). These receptors all stem from a woman aged 18-30 years.

V gene TRBV29-1 combines with J gene TRBJ1-1; 7 bases align to TRBD1. CDR3 length: 16 residues. The V segment lost 4 bases and the J segment 1 base; nucleotides outside the gene matches: 12. CDR1 SQVTM and CDR2 ANQGSEA come from the germline V gene. This CDR3 is CSVVKERRGRNTEAFF. For the CDR3, the DNA is TGCAGCGTTGTAAAAGAGAGGAGGGGGCGGAACACTGAAGCTTTCTTT.

This rearrangement joins TRBV5-4 to TRBJ2-2; D gene uncertain. V was clipped by 0 bases and J by 6 bases, with 12 bases between them. Per the germline V gene, CDR1 is SGHNT and CDR2 is YYREEE (reference sequence). The CDR3 sequence is 15 residues long. The DNA for the CDR3 is TGTGCCAGCAGCTTGGCCATGAAGGTGTCCGGGGAGCTGTTTTTT. Protein sequence: CASSLAMKVSGELFF.

The chain recombines TRBV10-3 with TRBJ2-1, with 11 nucleotides matching TRBD2. The V gene end was trimmed by 6 bases and the J gene end by 5 bases; junction bases not matched to a gene: 12. The CDR3 totals 17 residues. CDR1 ENHRY and CDR2 SYGVKD come from the germline V gene. CDR3 coding DNA: TGTGCCATCAGCCTGACCAAAACTAGCGGGGGTGACAATGAGCAGTTCTTC. This encodes CAISLTKTSGGDNEQFF.

The chain has TRBV5-4 and TRBJ1-6, with TRBD1 as a possible D gene (5 bases). V was clipped by 0 bases and J by 10 bases, with 14 bases between them. The CDR3 is made up of 15 amino acids. The germline V gene has CDR1 SGHNT and CDR2 YYREEE (reference sequence). The DNA for the CDR3 is TGTGCCAGCAGCTTGGGATTGGACAAGCGGTCACCCCTCCACTTT. Its protein product is CASSLGLDKRSPLHF. The full variable domain, its missing parts supplied by reference TRBV5-4 and TRBJ1-6, is ETGVTQSPTHLIKTRGQQVTLRCSSQSGHNTVSWYQQALGQGPQFIFQYYREEENGRGNFPPRFSGLQFPNYSSELNVNALELDDSALYLCASSLGLDKRSPLHFGNGTRLTVT.

The chain links TRBV9 to TRBJ2-2, with a possible D match to TRBD1 (5 bases). The CDR3 is made up of 15 amino acids. V was cut by 3 bases and J by 5 bases, with 14 bases left in between. Germline CDR1 and CDR2: SGDLS and YYNGEE. CDR3 in amino acids: CASSGAGQRTGELFF. CDR3 nucleotide sequence: TGTGCCAGCAGCGGAGCTGGACAACGGACCGGGGAGCTGTTTTTT.

The J gene is TRBJ2-7, the V gene TRBV4-1; 7 nucleotides align to TRBD2. Germline V gene sequence: CDR1 MGHRA, CDR2 YSYEKL. Losses at the gene ends were 2 bases for V and 2 bases for J; bases not matched to a gene: 6. The CDR3 covers 15 residues. The CDR3 sequence is CASSQSGGPTYEQYF. CDR3 DNA: TGCGCCAGCAGCCAATCGGGGGGTCCTACCTACGAGCAGTACTTC.

The gene calls are TRBV5-1 and TRBJ1-1; D is unclear. The CDR3 is made up of 15 amino acids. Germline assignment: CDR1 SGHRS and CDR2 YFSETQ. V gave up 0 bases and J gave up 2 bases, with 11 bases separating them. CDR3 sequence reads: CASSLVPASNTEAFF. The CDR3 DNA is TGCGCCAGCAGCTTGGTACCAGCTTCTAACACTGAAGCTTTCTTT.

The CDR3 DNA is TGTGCCAGCAGCCCCTCACAGGGCATGAAATACAATGAGCAGTTCTTC. This encodes CASSPSQGMKYNEQFF. The J gene is TRBJ2-1, the V gene TRBV7-8; possibly TRBD1 for D (6 bases). The length of the CDR3 is 16 residues. Germline-derived CDR1 and CDR2 are SGHVS and FQNEAQ. Trimming stripped 5 bases from V and 4 bases from J, with 18 bases between. Full variable domain (outside the CDR3, taken from reference TRBV7-8 and TRBJ2-1): GAGVSQSPRYKVAKRGQDVALRCDPISGHVSLFWYQQALGQGPEFLTYFQNEAQLDKSGLPSDRFFAERPEGSVSTLKIQRTQQEDSAVYLCASSPSQGMKYNEQFFGPGTRLTVL.

The chain combines TRBV28 with TRBJ1-1; D is uncertain. Trimming took 2 bases from V and 8 from J, leaving 9 bases between them. The germline V gene has CDR1 MDHEN and CDR2 SYDVKM. This CDR3 region has 12 residues. The CDR3: CASSLGPREAFF. The CDR3 coding sequence is TGTGCCAGCAGTTTAGGGCCGAGGGAAGCTTTCTTT. Using reference TRBV28 and TRBJ1-1 for the parts outside the CDR3, the full variable domain is DVKVTQSSRYLVKRTGEKVFLECVQDMDHENMFWYRQDPGLGLRLIYFSYDVKMKEKGDIPEGYSVSREKKERFSLILESASTNQTSMYLCASSLGPREAFFGQGTRLTVV.

The V and J genes are TRBV30 and TRBJ2-1; maybe TRBD2 (5 bases). Per the germline V gene, CDR1 is GTSNPN and CDR2 is SVGIG (reference sequence). The CDR3 has 15 residues. Trimming left V 0 bases short and J 4 bases short, with 13 bases between. For the CDR3, the DNA is TGTGCCTGGAGTGTAAGGAGCGGCGCTTACAATGAGCAGTTCTTC. Protein sequence: CAWSVRSGAYNEQFF.

The chain uses TRBV18 and TRBJ2-7; 9 bases are shared with TRBD1. Germline assignment: CDR1 KGHSH and CDR2 LQKENI. The CDR3 covers 15 residues. The V and J ends lost 6 bases and 6 bases, in that order; junction bases with no gene match: 12. The CDR3 nucleotides read TGTGCCAGCTCGCGAAACCGGGACAGGGATGGCGAGCAGTACTTC. Its protein is CASSRNRDRDGEQYF.

The genes are TRBV4-2 and TRBJ1-2, with a tentative D call TRBD1 (5 bases). V lost 1 base and J 4 bases, leaving 13 bases between the germline ends. Germline V gene sequence: CDR1 LGHNA, CDR2 YNFKEQ. This CDR3 is built from 15 residues. CDR3 in DNA: TGTGCCAGCAGCCAAGCGGTTGGTGACAGCTATGGCTACACCTTC. This sequence encodes CASSQAVGDSYGYTF.

This chain links TRBV14 with TRBJ2-3, with D perhaps TRBD1 or TRBD2 (6 bases each). Trimming pared 1 base from V and 4 bases from J, leaving 12 bases between. The CDR3 is 15 amino acids. Germline loops: CDR1 SGHDN, CDR2 FVKESK. The CDR3 sequence is CASSQVPGAADTQYF. CDR3 DNA: TGTGCCAGCAGCCAAGTTCCGGGGGCCGCAGATACGCAGTATTTT. The complete variable domain, with remaining parts taken from reference TRBV14 and TRBJ2-3, reads EAGVTQFPSHSVIEKGQTVTLRCDPISGHDNLYWYRRVMGKEIKFLLHFVKESKQDESGMPNNRFLAERTGGTYSTLKVQPAELEDSGVYFCASSQVPGAADTQYFGPGTRLTVL.

The chain employs TRBV18 and TRBJ2-3; possibly TRBD1 or TRBD2 for D (5 bases each). The V end was cut by 2 bases, the J end by 1 base, with 10 bases between. The CDR3 has 15 residues. From germline, CDR1 is KGHSH and CDR2 LQKENI. CDR3 region: CASSPMGVGTDTQYF. CDR3 nucleotides: TGTGCCAGCTCACCAATGGGGGTGGGCACAGATACGCAGTATTTT.

The rearrangement uses TRBV19 and TRBJ1-2; no reliable D call. Germline V gives CDR1 LNHDA, CDR2 SQIVND (reference sequence). This CDR3 contains 13 residues. With 2 bases removed from V and 3 bases from J, the gap between germline ends came to 7 bases. CDR3 region: CASSISGYYGYTF. The CDR3 region has the DNA TGTGCCAGTAGTATATCGGGATACTATGGCTACACCTTC.

This clone was found once. The chain couples TRBV21-1 to TRBJ1-1; the D segment call TRBD1 is taken from the table without a DNA check. TRBV21-1 constitutes a pseudogene. The length of the CDR3 is 15 residues. CDR3 sequence (DNA): TGTGCCGTACATGGGGACAGGGTCTGTAACACTGAAGCTTTCTTT. Translation: CAVHGDRVCNTEAFF.

The sample holds a few counts of this clone. The V gene is TRBV6-5, the J gene TRBJ1-1; no definite D call. The CDR3 loop spans 13 amino acids. The germline V gene has CDR1 MNHEY and CDR2 SVGAGI. V was pared by 7 bases and J by 0 bases, with 9 bases between. CDR3 sequence reads: CASTNEVNTEAFF. The CDR3 nucleotides are TGTGCCAGCACTAACGAGGTGAACACTGAAGCTTTCTTT.

The genes are TRBV19 and TRBJ2-3; D gene unclear. The CDR3 sequence is 15 residues long. Germline CDR1 LNHDA, CDR2 SQIVND (reference sequence). Trimming removed 10 bases from V and 0 bases from J, with 17 bases in between. CDR3 region: CATSQLATSTDTQYF. In DNA, the CDR3 is TGTGCCACCTCCCAATTGGCTACTAGCACAGATACGCAGTATTTT.